The T cell receptor beta chain under discussion was sequenced for a study of cytomegalovirus exposure and HLA in healthy donors. To note about this clone: The antigen is not known.

Broader study findings: Clonal expansion, a later analysis showed, was greater in HLA-associated TCR beta chains than in equally common others.

Vbeta (60) and Jbeta (13) primers were used in the PCR. Repertoires were generated with immunoSEQ multiplex PCR, while TCRdb's copy carries only in-frame clones and drops some. The data show about 95,000 clones, with about four fifths seen just once and about 3.7% held by the top ten. Healthy donors of bone marrow made up the group. The CDR3 covers 13 residues. Trimming cost V 0 bases and J 2 bases, with 7 bases left between them. Looked up from germline, CDR1 is GTSNPN and CDR2 is SVGIG (reference sequence). This chain links TRBV30 with TRBJ1-2; the D is unclear. The receptor was isolated from a man between 25 and 39 years old in good health and CMV-seropositive. Sequencing was carried out using PBMCs. The CDR3 loop is CAWSVLGNYGYTF. CDR3 nucleotide sequence: TGTGCCTGGAGTGTACTCGGGAACTATGGCTACACCTTC.